The 22 T cell receptor beta chains in this list originate from one sample, sequenced in a study of shared clonotypes between healthy human individuals. Method: immunoSEQ multiplex PCR; TCRdb's copy keeps in-frame clones and lacks some. The data contain 600,000 to 750,000 clones, around 72% of them singletons. Specimen: memory CD4+ T cells sorted from blood. Subset described: CD45RA-negative fraction. Receptors originate from a woman in her twenties or thirties in good health.

The chain joins TRBV29-1 to TRBJ2-5; TRBD2 matches 12 bases. Germline values: CDR1 SQVTM, CDR2 ANQGSEA. With V trimmed by 6 bases and J by 5 bases, 7 bases remained unmatched. The length of the CDR3 is 14 residues. This chain's CDR3 is CSVLLAGGPETQYF. The CDR3 DNA reads as TGCAGCGTCCTCCTAGCGGGAGGGCCCGAGACCCAGTACTTC.

J is TRBJ2-5 and V is TRBV29-1; D is perhaps TRBD1 or TRBD2 (5 bases each). V was shortened by 7 bases and J by 4 bases, with 13 bases between the two germline ends. Per germline, CDR1 SQVTM and CDR2 ANQGSEA. This CDR3 has 12 residues. The CDR3 region is CSARGGRETQYF. DNA for the CDR3: TGCAGCGCTCGTGGGGGTAGAGAGACCCAGTACTTC. Full variable domain (outside the CDR3, taken from reference TRBV29-1 and TRBJ2-5): SAVISQKPSRDICQRGTSLTIQCQVDSQVTMMFWYRQQPGQSLTLIATANQGSEATYESGFVIDKFPISRPNLTFSTLTVSNMSPEDSSIYLCSARGGRETQYFGPGTRLLVL.

The chain has TRBV19 and TRBJ2-7; no clear D gene. Per the germline V gene, CDR1 is LNHDA and CDR2 is SQIVND (reference sequence). V lost 6 bases and J lost 2, with 14 bases in between. This CDR3 has 14 amino acids. The CDR3 DNA reads TGTGCCAGTAGCCCCCCCGGTTCCGCCTACGAGCAGTACTTC. Translation gives CASSPPGSAYEQYF.

The chain carries TRBV6-5 and TRBJ1-5; TRBD1 aligns across 8 bases. CDR1 MNHEY and CDR2 SVGAGI come from the germline V gene. Trimming removed 4 bases from V and 5 bases from J; junction bases left unmatched: 4. The CDR3 is made up of 14 amino acids. The CDR3 sequence is CASSSAQGDQPQHF. DNA for the CDR3: TGTGCCAGCAGTTCCGCACAGGGGGATCAGCCCCAGCATTTT.

The chain employs TRBV6-5 and TRBJ2-1, with D unclear. Per germline, CDR1 MNHEY and CDR2 SVGAGI. Deletions cut 7 bases from V and 3 bases from J, with 10 bases between. The CDR3 covers 13 residues. CDR3 DNA sequence: TGTGCCAGCAAGCGTTTAGGCTACAATGAGCAGTTCTTC. Protein product: CASKRLGYNEQFF.

The V and J genes are TRBV25-1 and TRBJ2-7; D uncertain. The CDR3 totals 13 residues. Trimming removed 4 bases from V and 3 bases from J, with 10 bases in between. Germline-derived CDR1 and CDR2 are MGHDK and SYGVNS. DNA of the CDR3: TGTGCCAGCAGTGGCAGGTATTTCTACGAGCAGTACTTC. This translates into CASSGRYFYEQYF.

The chain is built from TRBV27 and TRBJ2-7, with TRBD1 matching 7 bases. CDR1 is MNHEY and CDR2 is SMNVEV in the germline V gene (reference sequence). This CDR3 spans 15 amino acids. The trim removed 5 bases at V and 5 bases at J, leaving 12 bases unmatched. This CDR3 reads CASSPDRQGANEQYF. In nucleotides, the CDR3 is TGTGCCAGCAGTCCAGACCGACAGGGAGCCAACGAGCAGTACTTC.

The chain combines TRBV7-9 with TRBJ2-3, with TRBD2 identical over 8 bases. The V gene end was trimmed by 1 base and the J gene end by 1 base; junction bases not matched to a gene: 10. There are 18 residues in the CDR3. Germline loops: CDR1 SEHNR, CDR2 FQNEAQ (reference sequence). The CDR3 coding sequence is TGTGCCAGCAGCTTAGTGTCGGGAGGGAATTTCGGCACAGATACGCAGTATTTT. Translating gives CASSLVSGGNFGTDTQYF.

Details on this clone: This sample includes further DNA sequences coding for the same CDR3. The chain carries TRBV28 and TRBJ1-2, with D uncertain. Germline CDR1 reads MDHEN; CDR2 reads SYDVKM. The CDR3 totals 13 residues. Trimming removed 5 bases at V and 0 bases at J, with 7 bases between. The CDR3 reads CASSGDTNYGYTF. As DNA, the CDR3 is TGTGCCAGCAGTGGGGATACTAACTATGGCTACACCTTC.

The chain joins TRBV4-2 to TRBJ2-5; the match to TRBD2 covers 15 bases. The J segment lost 4 bases and the V segment lost 4 bases, leaving 10 bases of the junction unmatched. Germline V lookup: CDR1 LGHNA, CDR2 YNFKEQ. There are 18 residues in the CDR3. CDR3 amino acids: CASSLQGLAGGAPETQYF. CDR3 in DNA: TGTGCCAGCAGCCTTCAAGGACTAGCGGGAGGGGCCCCAGAGACCCAGTACTTC.

The chain is built from TRBV18 and TRBJ1-2; D unclear. The germline V gene encodes CDR1 KGHSH and CDR2 LQKENI. This CDR3 spans 11 amino acids. V was trimmed by 4 bases and J by 6 bases, leaving 6 bases between them. The CDR3, as DNA: TGTGCCAGCTCACAAACAGATGGCTACACCTTC. It translates to CASSQTDGYTF.

The rearrangement links TRBV7-9 to TRBJ2-1, with D tentatively TRBD2 (6 bases). The V gene lost 5 bases and the J gene lost 3 bases, with 17 bases spanning the gap. Per the germline V gene, CDR1 is SEHNR and CDR2 is FQNEAQ (reference sequence). The CDR3 is made up of 16 amino acids. The CDR3 region has the DNA TGTGCCAGCAGCACAGGCGGAGGGCTAGTCTACAATGAGCAGTTCTTC. It codes for CASSTGGGLVYNEQFF.

This clone showed up just a few times. The V call is TRBV18, the J call TRBJ1-1; D unclear. V was cut by 1 base and J by 7 bases, with 13 bases left in between. CDR1 is KGHSH and CDR2 is LQKENI in the germline V gene. The CDR3 contains 14 residues. In DNA form, the CDR3 reads TGTGCCAGCTCACCACGGGTGGACGGACTTGAAGCTTTCTTT. Translating it yields CASSPRVDGLEAFF.

This clone has just a few counts. The chain is built from TRBV5-1 and TRBJ2-1, with 11 bases identical to TRBD2. V trimming: 0 bases; J trimming: 7 bases; junction bases outside the gene matches: 6. There are 16 residues in the CDR3. CDR1 is SGHRS, CDR2 YFSETQ, per germline. CDR3 amino acids: CASSLVAGGPINEQFF. CDR3 DNA: TGCGCCAGCAGCTTGGTAGCGGGAGGGCCTATAAATGAGCAGTTCTTC.

V usage is TRBV28 and J usage is TRBJ2-5; D is possibly TRBD1 (5 bases). Germline CDR1 reads MDHEN; CDR2 reads SYDVKM. Trimming cost V 6 bases and J 2 bases, with 19 bases left between them. CDR3 size: 16 residues. The CDR3 DNA reads as TGTGCCAGCAGCCCCACCCGACAGCCCTCGCAAGAGACCCAGTACTTC. This gives the protein CASSPTRQPSQETQYF.

The rearrangement uses TRBV6-1 and TRBJ2-1; D remains ambiguous. Germline loops: CDR1 MNHNS, CDR2 SASEGT. V shed 2 bases and J shed 5 bases, with 7 bases lying between them. The CDR3 totals 13 residues. Here the CDR3 reads CASSEIGDNEQFF. The CDR3 DNA reads TGTGCCAGCAGTGAAATTGGGGACAATGAGCAGTTCTTC.

The rearrangement joins TRBV7-9 to TRBJ2-3; 13 bases line up with TRBD2. Per germline, CDR1 SEHNR and CDR2 FQNEAQ (reference sequence). The CDR3 covers 17 residues. Losses at the gene ends were 5 bases for V and 0 bases for J; bases not matched to a gene: 5. The CDR3 DNA is TGTGCCAGCAGCCCCCCGGGACTAGCGGGGAGCACAGATACGCAGTATTTT. It specifies CASSPPGLAGSTDTQYF.

To note about this clone: This could be a read error, since a much larger clone is one nucleotide away. The DNA for the CDR3 is TGTGCCAGCAGCACGGGACAGGGCTACAATGAGCAGTTCTTC. Protein product: CASSTGQGYNEQFF. The chain recombines TRBV11-3 with TRBJ2-1, with 9 positions matching TRBD1. V lost 5 bases to trimming and J lost 3 bases; unmatched junction nucleotides: 2. The germline V gene has CDR1 SGHNT and CDR2 YENEEA. This CDR3 comprises 14 residues.

The rearrangement links TRBV5-1 to TRBJ2-7, with D possibly being TRBD1 (6 bases). The germline gives CDR1 SGHRS, CDR2 YFSETQ. The CDR3 totals 15 residues. Trimming stripped 1 base from V and 4 bases from J, with 15 bases between. The chain's CDR3 is CASSLKSQGWYEQYF. The CDR3 DNA is TGCGCCAGCAGCTTGAAGTCCCAGGGGTGGTACGAGCAGTACTTC.

This rearrangement joins TRBV6-6 to TRBJ1-5; 11 nucleotides align to TRBD1. The germline CDR1 and CDR2 sequences are MNHNY and SVGAGI (reference sequence). With 6 bases clipped from V and 5 bases from J, the junction kept 3 bases outside the gene matches. CDR3 length: 14 amino acids. The CDR3, as DNA: TGTGCCAGCAGCCAGGACAGGGGGCATCAGCCCCAGCATTTT. Translation gives CASSQDRGHQPQHF.

The chain recombines TRBV29-1 with TRBJ2-1; D remains ambiguous. Germline values: CDR1 SQVTM, CDR2 ANQGSEA. The CDR3 is 13 amino acids. V lost 7 bases and J 2 bases, leaving 12 bases between the germline ends. The CDR3 spells CSGYSRTYNEQFF. The CDR3 region has the DNA TGCAGCGGGTATAGTAGGACCTACAATGAGCAGTTCTTC.

This clone was found a few times. V usage is TRBV6-5 and J usage is TRBJ2-5; D gene uncertain. The CDR3 loop spans 11 amino acids. CDR1 is MNHEY, CDR2 SVGAGI, per germline. The ends were cut back, 4 bases at V and 2 bases at J, with 2 bases in the middle. The CDR3 nucleotides read TGTGCCAGCAGTTGGCAAGAGACCCAGTACTTC. Translation: CASSWQETQYF.